This is a list of T cell receptor beta chains from one sample in a study of cytomegalovirus exposure and HLA in healthy donors. Assay: immunoSEQ multiplex PCR; the TCRdb copy retains only in-frame clones and omits some. Found here are about 57,000 clones, more than 65% of them singletons; the top ten hold less than 3%. What was sequenced was PBMCs. Receptors originate from a woman aged 30 to 39 in good health and CMV-seronegative. Each CDR3 is given with its conserved first and last residue. The order of the fields is J gene, V gene, D gene, clone size, CDR3 length, CDR3 protein, CDR3 DNA. The D gene is left open where the match is weak. The size entry is marked missing in some rows and otherwise reads once, few, many or a size class.

J: TRBJ1-1
V: TRBV7-9
D: TRBD1
size: few
length: 15
CDR3: CASTLTGGLGTEAFF
DNA: TGTGCCAGCACGTTGACAGGGGGACTAGGCACTGAAGCTTTCTTT

J: TRBJ1-2
V: TRBV11-2
D: -
size: -
length: 13
CDR3: CASSLTAGSGYTF
DNA: TGTGCCAGCAGCTTAACGGCAGGCTCTGGCTACACCTTC

J: TRBJ1-1
V: TRBV28
D: -
size: -
length: 15
CDR3: CATPSTSRGNTEAFF
DNA: TGTGCCACCCCTTCTACCTCCAGGGGGAACACTGAAGCTTTCTTT

J: TRBJ2-3
V: TRBV7-2
D: TRBD1
size: -
length: 15
CDR3: CASSLDRGSTDTQYF
DNA: TGTGCCAGCAGCTTGGACAGGGGGTCGACAGATACGCAGTATTTT

J: TRBJ2-7
V: TRBV19
D: TRBD1
size: -
length: 15
CDR3: CASSVTGTGLAEQYF
DNA: TGTGCCAGTAGTGTTACCGGGACAGGGTTAGCTGAGCAGTACTTC

J: TRBJ1-1
V: TRBV5-6
D: -
size: -
length: 14
CDR3: CASSVAPHPLEAFF
DNA: TGTGCCAGCAGCGTAGCCCCACACCCGCTTGAAGCTTTCTTT

J: TRBJ2-3
V: TRBV7-2
D: TRBD2
size: -
length: 14
CDR3: CASSYRLATDTQYF
DNA: TGTGCCAGCAGCTACCGACTAGCCACAGATACGCAGTATTTT

J: TRBJ2-2
V: TRBV5-4
D: TRBD2
size: -
length: 16
CDR3: CASRPRSGGNTGELFF
DNA: TGTGCCAGCAGGCCCCGTAGCGGGGGCAACACCGGGGAGCTGTTTTTT

J: TRBJ1-1
V: TRBV18
D: -
size: -
length: 16
CDR3: CASSPPRRRPNTEAFF
DNA: TGTGCCAGCTCACCACCCCGGAGACGACCGAACACTGAAGCTTTCTTT

J: TRBJ2-3
V: TRBV7-2
D: -
size: -
length: 15
CDR3: CASSPDYLNTDTQYF
DNA: TGTGCCAGCAGCCCTGACTACCTTAACACAGATACGCAGTATTTT

J: TRBJ1-2
V: TRBV5-6
D: -
size: once
length: 12
CDR3: CASSLAQDGYTF
DNA: TGTGCCAGCAGCTTGGCCCAGGATGGCTACACCTTC

J: TRBJ1-1
V: TRBV15
D: -
size: -
length: 17
CDR3: CATSRDLGVGGDTEAFF
DNA: TGTGCCACCAGCAGAGACCTGGGGGTCGGAGGGGACACTGAAGCTTTCTTT

J: TRBJ2-1
V: TRBV6-6
D: -
size: -
length: 15
CDR3: CASSYYPVSSNEQFF
DNA: TGTGCCAGCAGTTACTACCCAGTTTCTTCGAATGAGCAGTTCTTC

J: TRBJ2-3
V: TRBV6-4
D: TRBD1
size: -
length: 15
CDR3: CASSEAGGGTDTQYF
DNA: TGTGCCAGCAGTGAGGCAGGGGGCGGCACAGATACGCAGTATTTT